This T cell receptor (beta chain) stems from a study of cytomegalovirus exposure and HLA in healthy donors. Clones were read by immunoSEQ multiplex PCR, and TCRdb kept only the in-frame ones, dropping some. The sample gives 200,000 or so clones, 84% of which show up once; more than 6.5% is in the top ten. Regarding the study as a whole: In vitro testing confirmed a few CMV-associated chains as specific for CMV antigens. Cytomegalovirus status, reportedly, was diagnosed with high specificity and sensitivity by the classifier.

The germline V and J ends were trimmed by 5 bases and 7 bases, with 23 bases remaining between them. Germline CDR1 and CDR2: MDHEN and SYDVKM. The CDR3 is 16 amino acids. The donors were members of the validation cohort, which comprised 120 subjects and was separate from the first cohort of 670 or so subjects. A word on this clone: Its target is unknown.

This chain links TRBV28 with TRBJ1-1; possibly TRBD1 for D (6 bases). The clonotype comes from a man in his late teens or twenties in good health and CMV-seropositive. Sequences were obtained from PBMCs. The chain's CDR3 is CASSPGGRDEQGEAFF. In DNA form, the CDR3 reads TGTGCCAGCAGTCCGGGGGGGCGAGATGAACAGGGTGAAGCTTTCTTT. Based on the CDR3 plus reference TRBV28 and TRBJ1-1, the full variable domain is DVKVTQSSRYLVKRTGEKVFLECVQDMDHENMFWYRQDPGLGLRLIYFSYDVKMKEKGDIPEGYSVSREKKERFSLILESASTNQTSMYLCASSPGGRDEQGEAFFGQGTRLTVV.